The clone carrying this T cell receptor beta chain was counted ten times or more. The antigen remains undetermined. Documented time point: newly diagnosed GD, antithyroid drugs for less than 3 months. Following extraction of RNA from PBMCs, that RNA was used to make the TCR library. V lost 6 bases to trimming and J lost 1 base; unmatched junction nucleotides: 6. This CDR3 region has 14 residues. Germline CDR1 and CDR2: DFQATT and SNEGSKA (reference sequence). Both iRepertoire HTBI primers and Arm-PCR of CDR3 regions were used to build the TCR beta libraries. Using its own MiXCR run on the multiplex PCR reads, TCRdb lists one record per CDR3 protein. Of roughly 350,000 distinct CDR3 sequences in the sample, over 15% were seen once. This sample is drawn from a study of regulatory T cells in long-lasting Graves disease. Study-level information: Antithyroid drug intake by newly diagnosed Graves' patients had lasted under 3 months.

Study-wide points: Persistent disease preferred TRBV28, TRBJ1-2 and TRBJ2-5; new disease, TRBV20-1 and TRBJ2-1.

The same data also contributed to another study, on T cells in Graves' hyperthyroidism and ophthalmopathy.

The chain couples TRBV20-1 to TRBJ2-7, with 10 bases aligning to TRBD2. The receptor was derived from a middle-aged man with Graves disease. The sample was peripheral blood mononuclear cells (PBMCs), taken at new diagnosis, from a patient treated with antithyroid drugs. The chain's CDR3 is CSAVSGGLSYEQYF. In nucleotides, the CDR3 is TGCAGTGCGGTTAGCGGGGGGCTATCCTACGAGCAGTACTTC.